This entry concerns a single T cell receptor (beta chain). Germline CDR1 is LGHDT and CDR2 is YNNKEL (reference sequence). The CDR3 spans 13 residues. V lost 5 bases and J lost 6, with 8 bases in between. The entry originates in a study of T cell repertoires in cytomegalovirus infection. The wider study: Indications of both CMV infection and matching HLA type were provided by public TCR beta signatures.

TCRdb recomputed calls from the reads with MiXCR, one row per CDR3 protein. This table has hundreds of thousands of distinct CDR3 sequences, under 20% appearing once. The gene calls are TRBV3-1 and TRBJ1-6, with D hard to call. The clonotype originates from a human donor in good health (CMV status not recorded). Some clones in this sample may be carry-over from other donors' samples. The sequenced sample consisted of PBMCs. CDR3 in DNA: TGTGCCAGCAGCGAACAGATTAATTCACCCCTCCACTTT. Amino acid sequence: CASSEQINSPLHF.